These T cell receptor beta chains were read from a single sample in a study of T cell responses to AZD1222 COVID-19 vaccine. The data were produced by immunoSEQ multiplex PCR, yet TCRdb's version contains in-frame clones alone and is incomplete. This sample has about 150,000 clones, with 90% to 95% found just once. The sample was peripheral blood, taken 28 days after the second AZD1222 dose. These receptors originate from an adult who received the AZD1222 COVID-19 vaccine. The CDR3 runs from the conserved cysteine through the conserved F or W. The order of the fields is J gene, clone size, D gene, V gene, CDR3 DNA, CDR3 protein. D genes are given only for firm matches. Rows give clone size only sometimes, using once, few, many, or a class for an expanded clone.

>TRBJ2-6|NA|NA|TRBV12-5
TGTGCTAGTGGTTTAGAGGACTCCTCTTCCGGGGCCAACGTCCTGACTTTC
CASGLEDSSSGANVLTF
>TRBJ2-5|NA|TRBD1|TRBV2
TGTGCCAGCAGGAAATCGCGGACAGGGCGAGAGACCCAGTACTTC
CASRKSRTGRETQYF
>TRBJ1-5|NA|NA|TRBV6-5
TGTGCCAGCAGGAGGGTAAATCAGCCCCAGCATTTT
CASRRVNQPQHF
>TRBJ1-2|NA|NA|TRBV5-6
TGTGCCAGCAGTCAGGGACACCCACTGACGGGAGGCTACACCTTC
CASSQGHPLTGGYTF
>TRBJ2-1|NA|NA|TRBV30
TGTGCCTGGTTCGGCGCGTCCTACAATGAGCAGTTCTTC
CAWFGASYNEQFF
>TRBJ1-1|NA|NA|TRBV29-1
TGCAGCGCTGGGGGAAAGACTGAAGCTTTCTTT
CSAGGKTEAFF
>TRBJ2-1|NA|NA|TRBV19
TGTGCCAGTAGGGATTTCGGAGGGCCTTTTTTGGATGAGCAGTTCTTC
CASRDFGGPFLDEQFF
>TRBJ2-2|NA|TRBD2|TRBV9
TGTGCCAGCAGCCTTAGCGGGAGCGGAACCGGGGAGCTGTTTTTT
CASSLSGSGTGELFF
>TRBJ2-5|NA|NA|TRBV5-1
TGCGCCAGCAGCTTGGCCGGGACGGACGAGACCCAGTACTTC
CASSLAGTDETQYF
>TRBJ2-2|once|NA|TRBV5-8
TGTGCCAGCAGCTTTGGATTTAGGGAGGACACCGGGGAGCTGTTTTTT
CASSFGFREDTGELFF
>TRBJ2-1|NA|NA|TRBV9
TGTGCCAGCAGCGTAGGGGCGCGTGAGCAGTTCTTC
CASSVGAREQFF
>TRBJ2-1|NA|TRBD2|TRBV5-1
TGCGCCAGCAGTCATGGGCTAGCGGTCTACAATGAGCAGTTCTTC
CASSHGLAVYNEQFF
>TRBJ2-5|NA|TRBD2|TRBV18
TGTGCCAGCTCACCCCTATCCAGCGGGACTAGCGGGAGTTACGGGAGGTTAGAGACCCAGTACTTC
CASSPLSSGTSGSYGRLETQYF
>TRBJ2-7|NA|TRBD2|TRBV4-3
TGCGCCAGCAGCCAAAAAGGCGGGGGGCCCTTCTACGAGCAGTACTTC
CASSQKGGGPFYEQYF
>TRBJ2-2|NA|NA|TRBV6-5
TGTGCCACCACAGGGTGGAGGGTAGGCGGGGAGCTGTTTTTT
CATTGWRVGGELFF
>TRBJ2-1|NA|NA|TRBV4-1
TGCGCCAGCAGCCATCAGTCTCTGTGGAGCTCCTACAATGAGCAGTTCTTC
CASSHQSLWSSYNEQFF
>TRBJ2-1|NA|NA|TRBV10-3
TGTGCCATCAGTGAGATGGGGAATGAGCAGTTCTTC
CAISEMGNEQFF
>TRBJ2-2|NA|TRBD1|TRBV10-3
TGTGCCATCAGTGCGGGCAGGGGGCGCCCCCGGGGAACCGGGGAGCTGTTTTTT
CAISAGRGRPRGTGELFF
>TRBJ1-2|NA|NA|TRBV7-2
TGTGCCAGCAGCTCACTATCCGGGCGGAACTATGGCTACACCTTC
CASSSLSGRNYGYTF
>TRBJ1-3|NA|TRBD1|TRBV6-6
TGTGCCAGCGTACGGGACAGGGCGAAATCTGGAAACACCATATATTTT
CASVRDRAKSGNTIYF
>TRBJ2-7|NA|TRBD1|TRBV3-1/TRBV3-2
TGTGCCAGCAGCCCCTCGGGGACAGGGAACGAGCAGTACTTC
CASSPSGTGNEQYF
>TRBJ2-2|NA|NA|TRBV27
TGTGCCAGCAGCCAGGGGAGGCGAACCGGGGAGCTGTTTTTT
CASSQGRRTGELFF
>TRBJ2-1|NA|TRBD2|TRBV13
TGTGCCAGCAGCTTAGCCGGGACTAGCGGGAGTCGAAGGGTCGATGAGCAGTTCTTC
CASSLAGTSGSRRVDEQFF
>TRBJ1-1|once|TRBD1|TRBV7-9
TGTGCCAGCAGCCCGGGGTATGGAGGGGGCGGGGATATGAACACTGAAGCTTTCTTT
CASSPGYGGGGDMNTEAFF
>TRBJ1-2|NA|TRBD1|TRBV6-5
TGTGCCAGCAGTTTATCGGGACAGGTCTATGGCTACACCTTC
CASSLSGQVYGYTF
>TRBJ1-6|NA|NA|TRBV19
TGTGCCTCAAGGACGGGGGCGGACTGGAATTCACCCCTCCACTTT
CASRTGADWNSPLHF
>TRBJ1-1|NA|NA|TRBV10-3
TGTGCCATCAGTGCGGACAGAGGGGAAGCTTTCTTT
CAISADRGEAFF
>TRBJ1-1|NA|NA|TRBV29-1
TGCAGCGTCCTACCGTTCGGAGGAGCTGAAGCTTTCTTT
CSVLPFGGAEAFF
>TRBJ2-7|NA|NA|TRBV11-2
TGTGCCAGCAGCCTCGGCAGTGGGGCCTACGAGCAGTACTTC
CASSLGSGAYEQYF
>TRBJ2-6|NA|NA|TRBV29-1
TGCAGCGTTGAGGAGGGGCGCGCCGGGGCCAACGTCCTGACTTTC
CSVEEGRAGANVLTF
>TRBJ1-1|NA|NA|TRBV5-1
TGCGCCAGCAGCTTACAGGGAGTCACTGAAGCTTTCTTT
CASSLQGVTEAFF
>TRBJ2-7|NA|TRBD1|TRBV11-2
TGTGCCAGCAGCTTAGCCTGGACAGGGCGTTCTGATGAGCAGTACTTC
CASSLAWTGRSDEQYF
>TRBJ2-5|NA|NA|TRBV28
TGTGCCAGCAGTTCCCCCCTGACAGGAAGTATGAAGACCCAGTACTTC
CASSSPLTGSMKTQYF
>TRBJ2-5|NA|NA|TRBV5-6
TGTGCCAGCAGCGGGGCTGGGGGGTCCGAGGTGGAGACCCAGTACTTC
CASSGAGGSEVETQYF
>TRBJ2-3|NA|NA|TRBV7-2
TGTGCCAGCAGCCTGACTAGAAATGGAATAGATACGCAGTATTTT
CASSLTRNGIDTQYF
>TRBJ2-7|NA|NA|TRBV6-5
TGTGCCAGCAGGCGGACAGCCTCCTACGAGCAGTACTTC
CASRRTASYEQYF
>TRBJ2-3|NA|NA|TRBV19
TGTGCCAGTAGTGACCCAGGGGAGAAGGGCACAGATACGCAGTATTTT
CASSDPGEKGTDTQYF
>TRBJ1-1|NA|NA|TRBV4-2
TGTGCCAGCAGCCAAGAATCCTTTCACATGAACACTGAAGCTTTCTTT
CASSQESFHMNTEAFF
>TRBJ2-3|NA|TRBD2|TRBV20-1
TGCAGTGCTAGTAGTGGCGGGGGGACAGATACGCAGTATTTT
CSASSGGGTDTQYF
>TRBJ2-1|NA|NA|TRBV6-1
TGTGCCAGCAGTGAACTGGCGGGCTCCTACAATGAGCAGTTCTTC
CASSELAGSYNEQFF
>TRBJ2-1|once|NA|TRBV20-1
TGCAGTGCTCTATACAATGAGCAGTTCTTC
CSALYNEQFF
>TRBJ2-7|NA|TRBD1|TRBV9
TGTGCCAGCAGCGCAGGACAGGGGGCCATCTACGAGCAGTACTTC
CASSAGQGAIYEQYF
>TRBJ1-1|once|TRBD1|TRBV6-6
TGTGCCAGCAGTTATGGGGGACAGGTGAACACTGAAGCTTTCTTT
CASSYGGQVNTEAFF
>TRBJ1-3|NA|TRBD1|TRBV18
TGTGCCAGCTCCCAAAAGGAGACAGGGCCCAGCTCTGGAAACACCATATATTTT
CASSQKETGPSSGNTIYF
>TRBJ2-1|NA|TRBD2|TRBV2
TGTGCCAGCAGTAATAGCGGGGTGATATGGTATGAGCAGTTCTTC
CASSNSGVIWYEQFF
>TRBJ1-1|NA|TRBD1|TRBV4-3
TGCGCCAGCAGCCAAGATCGGGCGACAGGGGGGAACACTGAAGCTTTCTTT
CASSQDRATGGNTEAFF
>TRBJ2-2|NA|TRBD1|TRBV6-5
TGTGCCACCAAGACAGGGCGACTGAACACCGGGGAGCTGTTTTTT
CATKTGRLNTGELFF
>TRBJ1-5|NA|NA|TRBV10-2
TGCGCCAGCAGTGAGAGTGGGGGTTCCAGTCAGCCCCAGCATTTT
CASSESGGSSQPQHF
>TRBJ2-2|NA|NA|TRBV4-2
TGTGCCAGCAGCCGGAAGGAACAGGAGACCGGGGAGCTGTTTTTT
CASSRKEQETGELFF
>TRBJ2-4|NA|NA|TRBV27
TGTGCCAGCAGTTTATCGATAAAAAACATTCAGTACTTC
CASSLSIKNIQYF
>TRBJ1-3|NA|NA|TRBV6-5
TGTGCCAGCAGTTACTCAGATCGAAACACCATATATTTT
CASSYSDRNTIYF
>TRBJ1-5|NA|NA|TRBV6-7
TGTGCCAGCAGCGATAGGGGTTATAGCAATCAGCCCCAGCATTTT
CASSDRGYSNQPQHF
>TRBJ2-1|NA|NA|TRBV29-1
TGCAGCGGTGGACAGACTAGCTCCTACAATGAGCAGTTCTTC
CSGGQTSSYNEQFF
>TRBJ1-4|NA|TRBD1|TRBV5-1
TGCGCCAGCAGCCTGCGGACAGGGATGGAGGATGAAAAACTGTTTTTT
CASSLRTGMEDEKLFF
>TRBJ1-2|NA|NA|TRBV7-2
TGTGCCAGCAGCTTAGGGACAGCCACTAACTATGGCTACACCTTC
CASSLGTATNYGYTF
>TRBJ2-7|NA|TRBD1|TRBV29-1
TGCAGCGTTGAAGGTTTATCCGGGACAGGGGACTACGAGCAGTACTTC
CSVEGLSGTGDYEQYF
>TRBJ2-4|NA|NA|TRBV9
TGTGCCAGCAGCGGTAATCGGAACATTCAGTACTTC
CASSGNRNIQYF
>TRBJ1-2|NA|TRBD1|TRBV5-4
TGTGCCAGCAGCAACAGGGGGCCGGAGAGAGCTAACTATGGCTACACCTTC
CASSNRGPERANYGYTF
>TRBJ1-4|NA|NA|TRBV6-4
TGTGCCAGCAGTAGGGACCCCGCGCCGGGTAATGAAAAACTGTTTTTT
CASSRDPAPGNEKLFF
>TRBJ1-1|NA|NA|TRBV7-8
TGTGCCAGCAGCCACGACAGAGGCACTGAAGCTTTCTTT
CASSHDRGTEAFF